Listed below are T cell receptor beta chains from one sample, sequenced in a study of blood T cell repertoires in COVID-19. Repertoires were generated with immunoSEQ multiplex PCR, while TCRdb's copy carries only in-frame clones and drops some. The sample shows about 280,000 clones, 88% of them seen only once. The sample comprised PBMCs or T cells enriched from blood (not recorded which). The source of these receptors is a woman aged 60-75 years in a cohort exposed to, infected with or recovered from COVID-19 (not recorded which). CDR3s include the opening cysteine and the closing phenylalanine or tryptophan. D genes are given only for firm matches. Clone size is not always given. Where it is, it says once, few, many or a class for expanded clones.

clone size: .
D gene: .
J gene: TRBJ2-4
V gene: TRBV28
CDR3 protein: CASSFLRDTIAGAKNIQYF
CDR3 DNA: TGTGCCAGCAGTTTTCTCCGGGACACCATAGCGGGAGCCAAAAACATTCAGTACTTC

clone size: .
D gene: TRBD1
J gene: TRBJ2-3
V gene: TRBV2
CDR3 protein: CASSGRTGTGSDTQYF
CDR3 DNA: TGTGCCAGCAGTGGACGAACCGGGACAGGGTCAGATACGCAGTATTTT

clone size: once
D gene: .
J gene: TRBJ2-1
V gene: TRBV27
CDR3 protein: CASSLFLAGDEQFF
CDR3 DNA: TGTGCCAGCAGTTTATTCCTAGCAGGAGATGAGCAGTTCTTC

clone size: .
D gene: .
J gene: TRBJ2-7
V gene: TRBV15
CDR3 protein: CATSRGGGGPSYEQYF
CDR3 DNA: TGTGCCACCAGCAGAGGTGGGGGCGGGCCCTCCTACGAGCAGTACTTC

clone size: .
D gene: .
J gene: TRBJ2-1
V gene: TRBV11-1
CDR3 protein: CASSLAVWTGRDEQFF
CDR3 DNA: TGTGCCAGCAGCTTAGCGGTGTGGACAGGGAGGGATGAGCAGTTCTTC

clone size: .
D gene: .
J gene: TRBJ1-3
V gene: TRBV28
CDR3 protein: CASSFWLDTSSSGNTIYF
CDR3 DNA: TGTGCCAGCAGTTTTTGGTTGGACACTTCAAGCTCTGGAAACACCATATATTTT

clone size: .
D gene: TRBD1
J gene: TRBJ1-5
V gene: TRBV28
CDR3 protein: CASKALHRGTGNQPQHF
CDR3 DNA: TGTGCCAGCAAAGCCCTCCACAGGGGAACCGGCAATCAGCCCCAGCATTTT

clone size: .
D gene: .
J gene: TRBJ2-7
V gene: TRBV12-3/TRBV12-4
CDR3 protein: CASSFDISYEQYF
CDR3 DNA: TGTGCCAGCAGTTTCGACATCAGCTACGAGCAGTACTTC

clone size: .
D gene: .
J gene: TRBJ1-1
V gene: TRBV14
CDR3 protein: CASSPTLPRTEAFF
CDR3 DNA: TGTGCCAGCAGCCCCACCTTACCTCGGACTGAAGCTTTCTTT

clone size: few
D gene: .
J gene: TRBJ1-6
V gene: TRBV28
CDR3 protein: CASSLSRLGTRPLPLHF
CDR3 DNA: TGTGCCAGCAGTTTATCCCGGCTCGGGACACGGCCCTTACCCCTCCACTTT

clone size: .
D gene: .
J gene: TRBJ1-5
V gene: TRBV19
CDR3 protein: CASSPVGGKLSNQPQHF
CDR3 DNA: TGTGCCAGTAGTCCTGTCGGAGGGAAGTTGAGCAATCAGCCCCAGCATTTT

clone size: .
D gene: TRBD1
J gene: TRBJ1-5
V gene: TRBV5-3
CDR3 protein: CARRMRDRSQPQHF
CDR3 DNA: TGTGCCAGACGGATGAGGGACAGAAGTCAGCCCCAGCATTTT

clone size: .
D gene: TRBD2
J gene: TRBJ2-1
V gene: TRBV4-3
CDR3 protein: CASSQDGREGLEQFF
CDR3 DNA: TGCGCCAGCAGCCAAGACGGGCGGGAGGGCCTTGAGCAGTTCTTC

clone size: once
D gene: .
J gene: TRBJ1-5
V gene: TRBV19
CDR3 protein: CASSWTARGERQPQHF
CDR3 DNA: TGTGCCAGTAGTTGGACAGCGAGGGGAGAGCGTCAGCCCCAGCATTTT

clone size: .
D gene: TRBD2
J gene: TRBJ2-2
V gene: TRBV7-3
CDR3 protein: CASSPAGTSSTGELFF
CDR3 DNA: TGTGCCAGCAGCCCCGCCGGGACTAGCTCTACCGGGGAGCTGTTTTTT

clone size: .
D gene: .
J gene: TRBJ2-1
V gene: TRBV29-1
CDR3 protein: CSVERGSNEQFF
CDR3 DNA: TGCAGCGTTGAACGGGGGTCAAATGAGCAGTTCTTC

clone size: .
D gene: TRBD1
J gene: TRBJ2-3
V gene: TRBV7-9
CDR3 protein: CASSLARGQKDTQYF
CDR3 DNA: TGTGCCAGCAGCTTAGCGAGGGGACAGAAAGATACGCAGTATTTT

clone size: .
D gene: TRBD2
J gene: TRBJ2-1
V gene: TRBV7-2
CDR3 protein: CASSLAGTSGSSYNEQFF
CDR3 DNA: TGTGCCAGCAGCTTAGCAGGGACTAGCGGGAGCTCCTACAATGAGCAGTTCTTC

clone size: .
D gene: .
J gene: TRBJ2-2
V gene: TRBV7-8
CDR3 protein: CASSLESGRATGELFF
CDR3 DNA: TGTGCCAGCAGCTTAGAGAGCGGCAGAGCCACCGGGGAGCTGTTTTTT

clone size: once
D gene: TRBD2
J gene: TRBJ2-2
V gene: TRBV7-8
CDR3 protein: CASSLRGGAATGELFF
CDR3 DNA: TGTGCCAGCAGCTTACGGGGGGGTGCAGCCACCGGGGAGCTGTTTTTT

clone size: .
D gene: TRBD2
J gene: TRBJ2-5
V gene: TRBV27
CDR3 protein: CASRVAGTRETQYF
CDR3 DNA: TGTGCCAGCAGGGTAGCGGGAACTCGAGAGACCCAGTACTTC

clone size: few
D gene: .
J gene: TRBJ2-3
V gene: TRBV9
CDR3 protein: CASSVGVADTQYF
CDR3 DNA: TGTGCCAGCAGCGTAGGCGTAGCAGATACGCAGTATTTT

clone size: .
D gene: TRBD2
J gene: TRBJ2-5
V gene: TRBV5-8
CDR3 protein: CASSPEREIAGEETQYF
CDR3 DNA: TGTGCCAGCAGCCCAGAAAGGGAAATAGCGGGAGAAGAGACCCAGTACTTC

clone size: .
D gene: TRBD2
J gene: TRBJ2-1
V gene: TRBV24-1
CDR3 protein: CAISLLAGAYNEQFF
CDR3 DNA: TGTGCCATTTCACTTCTAGCGGGAGCCTACAATGAGCAGTTCTTC

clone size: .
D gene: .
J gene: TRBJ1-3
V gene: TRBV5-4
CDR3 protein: CASSLPQAGNTIYF
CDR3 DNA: TGTGCCAGCAGCTTGCCCCAGGCGGGAAACACCATATATTTT

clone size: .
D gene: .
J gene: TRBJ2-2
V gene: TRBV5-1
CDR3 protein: CASSLSGVGTGELFF
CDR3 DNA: TGCGCCAGCAGCTTGTCGGGAGTGGGTACCGGGGAGCTGTTTTTT

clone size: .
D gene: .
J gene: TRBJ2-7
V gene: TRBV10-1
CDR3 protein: CASSESSGKSREQYF
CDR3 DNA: TGCGCCAGCAGTGAGTCCAGCGGAAAATCCCGCGAGCAGTACTTC

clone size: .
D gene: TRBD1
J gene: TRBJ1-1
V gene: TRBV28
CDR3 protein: CASSLGSGGQMNTEAFF
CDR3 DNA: TGTGCCAGCAGTTTAGGTTCAGGGGGTCAAATGAACACTGAAGCTTTCTTT

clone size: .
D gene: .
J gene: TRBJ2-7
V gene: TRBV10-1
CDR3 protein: CASSEPGYEQYF
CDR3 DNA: TGCGCCAGCAGTGAGCCGGGCTACGAGCAGTACTTC

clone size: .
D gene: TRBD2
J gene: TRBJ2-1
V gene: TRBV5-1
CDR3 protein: CASSVGLAAYNEQFF
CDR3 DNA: TGCGCCAGCAGCGTGGGACTAGCGGCTTACAATGAGCAGTTCTTC

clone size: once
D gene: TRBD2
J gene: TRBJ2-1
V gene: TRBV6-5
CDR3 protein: CASISLAGYHNEQFF
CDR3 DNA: TGTGCCAGCATCTCTCTAGCGGGGTACCACAATGAGCAGTTCTTC

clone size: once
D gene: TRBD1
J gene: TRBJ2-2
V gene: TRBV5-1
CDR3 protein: CASSGGQGVVGELFF
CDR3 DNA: TGCGCCAGCAGCGGTGGACAGGGGGTAGTCGGGGAGCTGTTTTTT

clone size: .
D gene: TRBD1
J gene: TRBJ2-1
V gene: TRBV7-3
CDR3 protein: CASSPGTGGRGEQFF
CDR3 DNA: TGTGCCAGCAGCCCTGGGACAGGGGGGCGGGGTGAGCAGTTCTTC

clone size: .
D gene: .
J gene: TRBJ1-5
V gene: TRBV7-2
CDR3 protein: CASSLDGAGNKPQHF
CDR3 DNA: TGTGCCAGCAGCTTAGACGGTGCGGGGAATAAGCCCCAGCATTTT